A single sample gave rise to the 22 T cell receptor beta chains below, sequenced in a study of vaccination and CD4 T cells after COVID-19. Their cognate antigens are unknown. Noted treatment: 10-day PBMC culture with coronavirus spike peptide pools or control peptides (ViraFEST assay). Sequencing of cultured CD4+ T cell DNA used the Oncomine TCR Beta short-read assay. TCRdb used MiXCR to reprocess the PCR reads, holding one entry per CDR3 protein. Seen here are roughly 15,000 distinct CDR3 sequences, roughly 59% observed once, and the top ten hold 4% to 6.5%. The sample here was CD4+ T cells from blood, cultured in vitro, taken after SARS-CoV-2 vaccination. These receptors were taken from a human donor who had recovered from COVID-19.

The chain combines TRBV4-3 with TRBJ1-2; D is perhaps TRBD1 (5 bases). Germline V gene data show CDR1 as LGHNA and CDR2 as YSLEER. The V end lost 3 bases, the J end lost 4 bases, and 15 bases lay between the germline ends. CDR3 length: 15 residues. CDR3 coding DNA: TGCGCCAGCAGCCAGGGGGTAGGGGACGGCTATGGCTACACCTTC. This codes for CASSQGVGDGYGYTF.

This clonotype was observed a handful of times. The gene calls are TRBV28 and TRBJ1-5; 9 bases align to TRBD1. Losses at the gene ends were 5 bases for V and 4 bases for J; bases not matched to a gene: 9. Germline CDR1 is MDHEN and CDR2 is SYDVKM. The CDR3 runs to 16 residues. Written as DNA, the CDR3 is TGTGCCAGCAGTCCCCCCGGGACAGGGAGTAATCAGCCCCAGCATTTT. Translating it yields CASSPPGTGSNQPQHF.

This chain connects TRBV29-1 to TRBJ1-1; D ambiguous. This CDR3 has 12 amino acids. CDR1 and CDR2 from the germline V gene are SQVTM and ANQGSEA. Trimming left V 5 bases short and J 3 bases short, with 10 bases between. CDR3 DNA: TGCAGCGTTAAGGGAGGACACACTGAAGCTTTCTTT. Protein product: CSVKGGHTEAFF.

This clonotype was recorded a few times. The V gene is TRBV20-1, the J gene TRBJ2-3; D is possibly TRBD2 (5 bases). The germline V gene encodes CDR1 DFQATT and CDR2 SNEGSKA (reference sequence). Between the trimmed V and J ends, which lost 3 bases and 0 bases, there was a span of 10 bases. This CDR3 region has 14 residues. The DNA of the CDR3 is TGCAGTGCTAGCGGGGAGCGAAGCACAGATACGCAGTATTTT. Its protein product is CSASGERSTDTQYF.

V is TRBV7-2 and J is TRBJ1-1; unclear D gene. V dropped 7 bases and J dropped 0 bases, with 9 bases sitting between them. Germline-derived CDR1 and CDR2 are SGHTA and FQGNSA. The CDR3 runs to 13 residues. The chain's CDR3 is CASTGIMNTEAFF. The CDR3 DNA reads as TGTGCCAGCACCGGAATTATGAACACTGAAGCTTTCTTT. The full variable domain, rest sourced from reference TRBV7-2 and TRBJ1-1, is GAGVSQSPSNKVTEKGKDVELRCDPISGHTALYWYRQSLGQGLEFLIYFQGNSAPDKSGLPSDRFSAERTGGSVSTLTIQRTQQEDSAVYLCASTGIMNTEAFFGQGTRLTVV.

The chain uses TRBV6-1 and TRBJ1-3, with 8 bases aligning to TRBD1. The V gene's germline CDR1 is MNHNS and CDR2 SASEGT. CDR3 length: 14 residues. Trimming removed 6 bases from V and 4 bases from J; junction bases left unmatched: 5. CDR3 sequence (DNA): TGTGCCAGCAGGGACAGGGTGGGCGGAAACACCATATATTTT. This translates into CASRDRVGGNTIYF.

The V gene is TRBV5-4, the J gene TRBJ2-5, with D possibly matching TRBD2 (7 bases). Between the trimmed V and J ends, which lost 4 bases and 5 bases, there was a span of 12 bases. This CDR3 region has 13 residues. The germline V gene has CDR1 SGHNT and CDR2 YYREEE (reference sequence). DNA for the CDR3: TGTGCCAGCAGCCAGGGGACTAAGGAGACCCAGTACTTC. Translated, it gives CASSQGTKETQYF.

The chain employs TRBV21-1 and TRBJ2-5; TRBD2, as called in the table, went unchecked against the DNA. TRBV21-1 is listed as a pseudogene. The CDR3 runs 15 residues. The CDR3 sequence is CASSKLAGNQETQYF. The DNA of the CDR3 is TGTGCCAGCAGCAAACTAGCGGGCAACCAAGAGACCCAGTACTTC.

V gene TRBV14 combines with J gene TRBJ2-4; the D is unclear. CDR1 and CDR2 from the germline V gene are SGHDN and FVKESK. The V gene lost 1 base and the J gene lost 8 bases, with 9 bases spanning the gap. The CDR3 covers 13 residues. DNA for the CDR3: TGTGCCAGCAGCCAAGGTCCCAGCCACATTCAGTACTTC. Encoded protein: CASSQGPSHIQYF.

The chain carries TRBV24-1 and TRBJ1-1; 7 bases are shared with TRBD1. Germline V gives CDR1 KGHDR, CDR2 SFDVKD. The CDR3 has 13 amino acids. The J segment lost 4 bases and the V segment lost 7 bases, leaving 5 bases of the junction unmatched. The CDR3 coding sequence is TGTGCCACCAGCCAACAGGGGAGCACTGAAGCTTTCTTT. Protein product: CATSQQGSTEAFF.

The chain carries TRBV24-1 and TRBJ2-5; 7 bases are a match to TRBD2. Trimming removed 2 bases from V and 1 base from J; junction bases left unmatched: 6. There are 16 residues in the CDR3. Germline assignment: CDR1 KGHDR and CDR2 SFDVKD. CDR3 residues: CATSDSGGRLQETQYF. Written as DNA, the CDR3 is TGTGCCACCAGTGATTCGGGCGGGAGACTCCAAGAGACCCAGTACTTC.

The J gene is TRBJ1-1, the V gene TRBV28; 9 nucleotides align to TRBD1. The CDR3 has 16 residues. Trimming removed 0 bases from V and 5 bases from J; junction bases left unmatched: 7. Germline V lookup: CDR1 MDHEN, CDR2 SYDVKM. The CDR3 sequence: CASSLWDRGKWTEAFF. DNA for the CDR3: TGTGCCAGCAGTTTATGGGACAGGGGAAAATGGACTGAAGCTTTCTTT.

The chain couples TRBV12-3 or TRBV12-4 to TRBJ1-5; D is perhaps TRBD1 (5 bases). Trimming pared 5 bases from V and 7 bases from J, leaving 12 bases between. The CDR3 has 13 amino acids. The CDR3 DNA reads TGTGCCAGCAGTGGGGGACTGGACCAGCCCCAGCATTTT. It encodes CASSGGLDQPQHF.

The sample holds a few counts of this clonotype. V and J are TRBV7-2 and TRBJ1-2; D remains ambiguous. V lost 4 bases, J lost 5 bases, and 11 bases lay in between. Germline V lookup: CDR1 SGHTA, CDR2 FQGNSA. The CDR3 length is 13 residues. CDR3 loop: CASSSPQQYGYTF. Here the CDR3 DNA reads TGTGCCAGCAGCTCCCCCCAGCAGTATGGCTACACCTTC.

This clonotype was counted between two and nine times. This chain connects TRBV19 to TRBJ1-1; perhaps TRBD1 as D (5 bases). The CDR3 spans 14 residues. With 3 bases removed from V and 1 base from J, the gap between germline ends came to 9 bases. Germline V gene lookup returns CDR1 LNHDA and CDR2 SQIVND (reference sequence). The CDR3 DNA sequence: TGTGCCAGTAGTATTTCAGGGCCGAACACTGAAGCTTTCTTT. Encoded protein: CASSISGPNTEAFF. The full variable domain, its missing parts supplied by reference TRBV19 and TRBJ1-1, is DGGITQSPKYLFRKEGQNVTLSCEQNLNHDAMYWYRQDPGQGLRLIYYSQIVNDFQKGDIAEGYSVSREKKESFPLTVTSAQKNPTAFYLCASSISGPNTEAFFGQGTRLTVV.

This chain connects TRBV11-3 to TRBJ2-1; 9 bases agree with TRBD1. In germline, CDR1 is SGHNT, CDR2 YENEEA. Trimming cost V 6 bases and J 8 bases; bases outside gene matches: 14. The CDR3 has 16 residues. The CDR3 loop reads CASSPPAGQGLHEQFF. CDR3 nucleotide sequence: TGTGCCAGCAGTCCTCCCGCGGGACAGGGCTTACATGAGCAGTTCTTC. Supplemented by reference TRBV11-3 and TRBJ2-1, the full variable domain reads EAGVVQSPRYKIIEKKQPVAFWCNPISGHNTLYWYLQNLGQGPELLIRYENEEAVDDSQLPKDRFSAERLKGVDSTLKIQPAELGDSAVYLCASSPPAGQGLHEQFFGPGTRLTVL.

The chain links TRBV7-2 to TRBJ1-5, with D maybe TRBD1 (5 bases). V gave up 1 base and J gave up 2 bases, with 9 bases separating them. Germline CDR1 reads SGHTA; CDR2 reads FQGNSA. This CDR3 contains 15 residues. The CDR3 sequence is CASSLGRAGNQPQHF. CDR3 nucleotide sequence: TGTGCCAGCAGCTTAGGCAGGGCGGGCAATCAGCCCCAGCATTTT.

This clonotype was found once. The CDR3 loop reads CASSLGGEATSGNTIYF. Written as DNA, the CDR3 is TGTGCCAGCAGCTTAGGGGGCGAAGCAACCTCTGGAAACACCATATATTTT. This chain joins TRBV7-6 and TRBJ1-3, with D tentatively TRBD1 (5 bases). CDR1 and CDR2 from the germline V gene are SGHVS and FNYEAQ. The CDR3 totals 17 residues. Trimming shortened V by 1 base and J by 0 bases, and 13 bases separated the two germline ends.

J is TRBJ1-1 and V is TRBV29-1; possibly TRBD1 for D (5 bases). Germline CDR1 reads SQVTM; CDR2 reads ANQGSEA. V lost 2 bases to trimming and J lost 0 bases, with 10 bases between them. This CDR3 is built from 14 residues. The CDR3 reads CSVEPPGLNTEAFF. CDR3 nucleotide sequence: TGCAGCGTTGAACCGCCAGGGTTGAACACTGAAGCTTTCTTT.

The rearrangement links TRBV2 to TRBJ1-5; D remains unclear. The V and J ends lost 3 bases and 11 bases respectively, with 23 bases between them. CDR1 and CDR2 (germline): SNHLY, FYNNEI. CDR3 size: 16 residues. The CDR3 DNA reads TGTGCCAGCAGTGATGCGGGCTTAGCCCCCCCTAGGGCCCAGCATTTT. Translated, it gives CASSDAGLAPPRAQHF. The full variable domain, rest sourced from reference TRBV2 and TRBJ1-5, is EPEVTQTPSHQVTQMGQEVILRCVPISNHLYFYWYRQILGQKVEFLVSFYNNEISEKSEIFDDQFSVERPDGSNFTLKIRSTKLEDSAMYFCASSDAGLAPPRAQHFGDGTRLSIL.

The V gene is TRBV20-1, the J gene TRBJ2-3; a possible D gene is TRBD2 (6 bases). The germline V gene encodes CDR1 DFQATT and CDR2 SNEGSKA (reference sequence). With 5 bases removed from V and 1 base from J, the gap between germline ends came to 10 bases. The CDR3 is made up of 13 amino acids. Here the CDR3 reads CSALRGGTDTQYF. The CDR3 DNA sequence: TGCAGTGCTCTCCGCGGGGGCACAGATACGCAGTATTTT.

CDR3 in amino acids: CASSPLPTQNTEAFF. Written as DNA, the CDR3 is TGTGCCAGCTCACCACTACCGACACAGAACACTGAAGCTTTCTTT. This chain connects TRBV18 to TRBJ1-1, with unresolved D. CDR1 and CDR2 (germline): KGHSH, LQKENI. V gave up 1 base and J gave up 1 base, with 10 bases separating them. The length of the CDR3 is 15 residues.